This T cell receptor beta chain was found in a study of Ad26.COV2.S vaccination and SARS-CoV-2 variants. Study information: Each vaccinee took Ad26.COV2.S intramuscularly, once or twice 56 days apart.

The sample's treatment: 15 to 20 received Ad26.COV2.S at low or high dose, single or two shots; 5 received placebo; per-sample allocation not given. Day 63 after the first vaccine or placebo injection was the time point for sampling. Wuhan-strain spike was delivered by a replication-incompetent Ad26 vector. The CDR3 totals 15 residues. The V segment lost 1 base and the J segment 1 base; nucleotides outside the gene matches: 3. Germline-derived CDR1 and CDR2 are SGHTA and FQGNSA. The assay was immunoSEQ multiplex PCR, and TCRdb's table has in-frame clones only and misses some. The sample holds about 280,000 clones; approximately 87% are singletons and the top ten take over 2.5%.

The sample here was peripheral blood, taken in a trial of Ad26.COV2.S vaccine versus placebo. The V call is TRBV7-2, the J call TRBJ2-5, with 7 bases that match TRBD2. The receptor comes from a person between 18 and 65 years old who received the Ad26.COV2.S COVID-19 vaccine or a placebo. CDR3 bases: TGTGCCAGCAGCTTAGTTGGCGGGGGCCAAGAGACCCAGTACTTC. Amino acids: CASSLVGGGQETQYF.